Described below is a single T cell receptor (beta chain) sequence and its context. Trimming removed 4 bases at V and 4 bases at J, with 14 bases between. The CDR3 loop spans 15 amino acids. Per the germline V gene, CDR1 is MNHEY and CDR2 is SMNVEV (reference sequence). This entry belongs to a study of T cells in Graves' hyperthyroidism and ophthalmopathy. About the study: Peripheral blood was secured at the point of initial diagnosis, before any treatment.

Amplified TCR beta CDR3 regions derived from RNA transcripts. With the HTBI primer set, the TCR CDR3 went through a first round of RT-PCR. TCRdb used MiXCR to reprocess the multiplex PCR reads, holding one entry per CDR3 protein. Altogether hundreds of thousands of distinct CDR3 sequences are present, about a fifth being singletons, with the ten largest covering under 35%. For ophthalmopathy patients, the Clinical Activity Score was at least 3 and the NOSPECS grade at least 4; duration was under 3 months. The sequencing sample was made of blood. This chain uses TRBV27 with TRBJ2-1; a possible D gene is TRBD2 (5 bases). The clonotype originates from a young man with Graves' ophthalmopathy. CDR3 residues: CASSSRGSRYNEQFF. CDR3 in DNA: TGTGCCAGCAGTTCTCGCGGGTCGCGATACAATGAGCAGTTCTTC.